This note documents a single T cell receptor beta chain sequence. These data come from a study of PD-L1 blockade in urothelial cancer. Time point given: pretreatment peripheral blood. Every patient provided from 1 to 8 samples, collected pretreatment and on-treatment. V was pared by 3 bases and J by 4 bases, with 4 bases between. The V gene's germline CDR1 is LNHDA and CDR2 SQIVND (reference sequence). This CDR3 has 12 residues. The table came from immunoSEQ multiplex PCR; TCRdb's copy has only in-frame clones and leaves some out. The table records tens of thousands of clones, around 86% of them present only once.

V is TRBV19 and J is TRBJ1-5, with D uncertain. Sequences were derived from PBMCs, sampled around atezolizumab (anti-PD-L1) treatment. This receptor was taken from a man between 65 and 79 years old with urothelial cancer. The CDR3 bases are TGTGCCAGTAGTATGAGGAATCAGCCCCAGCATTTT. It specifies CASSMRNQPQHF. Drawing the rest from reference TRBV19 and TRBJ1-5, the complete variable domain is DGGITQSPKYLFRKEGQNVTLSCEQNLNHDAMYWYRQDPGQGLRLIYYSQIVNDFQKGDIAEGYSVSREKKESFPLTVTSAQKNPTAFYLCASSMRNQPQHFGDGTRLSIL.